This T cell receptor beta chain was documented in a study of a mutant IDH1 vaccine in newly diagnosed glioma. At the level of the study: Treated patients comprised 62.5% males and around 40% females, mean age 40.4 years. Patients arrived already treated with radiotherapy, temozolomide, or both, most having had both.

The study's findings and limits: The study observed vaccine-induced immune responses in around 94% of patients.

The table came from immunoSEQ multiplex PCR; TCRdb's copy has only in-frame clones and leaves some out. The top ten clones hold about 2.5% of a sample with around 60,000 clones, more than 85% of them seen once. Time point described: baseline, week 1 (first vaccination visit). Treatment in this sample: pre-vaccination baseline after standard-of-care therapy. Astrocytomas that were new, WHO grade 3 or 4, IDH1-mutant and ATRX-lost were present in the donors. With regard to this clone: What it binds is not known.

Sequenced material: PBMCs, taken from a glioma patient treated with radiotherapy, temozolomide or both. The clonotype was recovered from a man in his fifties or sixties with glioma.

CDR3 region: CASSAQGAGYGYTF. CDR3 sequence (DNA): TGTGCCAGCAGCGCACAGGGGGCAGGCTATGGCTACACCTTC. The chain uses TRBV7-9 and TRBJ1-2; 9 bases match TRBD1. This CDR3 is built from 14 residues. With 5 bases clipped from V and 4 bases from J, the junction kept 5 bases outside the gene matches. Germline V gene lookup returns CDR1 SEHNR and CDR2 FQNEAQ (reference sequence).